Sequencing of this T cell receptor (beta chain) was carried out in a study of blood T cell repertoires in COVID-19. Overall study: The United States, Italy and Spain provided the acute and convalescent COVID-19 samples. In each case, the material was cDNA or gDNA derived from T cells, B-cell-depleted T cells, or PBMCs.

Study processing details: From reference gene primer amplification, estimates of nucleated cell counts were derived. Clones were read by immunoSEQ multiplex PCR, and TCRdb kept only the in-frame ones, dropping some. From that table come the V and J calls and clone size; the DNA was used to work out D and trimming. This table has about 78,000 clones, approximately 84% appearing once. The V segment lost 7 bases and the J segment 2 bases; nucleotides outside the gene matches: 10. In germline, CDR1 is SGHRS, CDR2 YFSETQ. The CDR3 covers 16 residues. Sequenced input: peripheral blood. The rearrangement uses TRBV5-1 and TRBJ2-1, with 9 nucleotides matching TRBD2. The TCR comes from a man aged 60 to 69 with active or convalescent COVID-19. In nucleotides, the CDR3 is TGCGCCAGCCAAGGGGGAGCGGGGGGTACCTACAATGAGCAGTTCTTC. Translating it yields CASQGGAGGTYNEQFF.